The table lists the clone carrying this T cell receptor beta chain with many counts. The antigen is unknown. The source of the sample is a study of blood T cells in healthy people across ages. The study's findings and limits: It was not possible, with unsorted PBMCs, to conclusively compare naive and antigen-experienced cells.

The CDR3 has 15 amino acids. Germline CDR1 and CDR2: SEHNR and FQNEAQ (reference sequence). V dropped 6 bases and J dropped 0 bases, with 14 bases sitting between them. Sample-barcoded 5' priming and a J-beta primer mix drove a second PCR of roughly 6 to 12 cycles. The authors tagged each cDNA molecule using a template-switch adaptor with 12 random nucleotides. TCRdb reprocessed the 5' RACE reads with MiXCR, giving one entry per CDR3 protein. Of approximately 1.5 million distinct CDR3 sequences in the sample, 40% to 45% were seen once. Sample: blood. V gene TRBV7-9 combines with J gene TRBJ1-1; no clear D gene. This receptor was identified in a woman younger than 35 in good health. CDR3 sequence: CASSPRGGMNTEAFF. The CDR3 nucleotides are TGTGCCAGCAGTCCCCGGGGTGGGATGAACACTGAAGCTTTCTTT. Full variable domain (missing parts from reference TRBV7-9 and TRBJ1-1): DTGVSQNPRHKITKRGQNVTFRCDPISEHNRLYWYRQTLGQGPEFLTYFQNEAQLEKSRLLSDRFSAERPKGSFSTLEIQRTEQGDSAMYLCASSPRGGMNTEAFFGQGTRLTVV.